This T cell receptor beta chain was found in a study of cytomegalovirus exposure and HLA in healthy donors. Study outcomes and limitations: Later on, a genetic analysis was performed. It linked a missense variant in DCLRE1C with V- and J-gene trimming of TCR beta. Rates of TCR association differed by HLA locus in a later analysis, with DRB1 highest and HLA-C lowest. Researchers catalogued some 160 TCR beta chains as cytomegalovirus-associated.

The CDR3 covers 14 residues. Trimming took off 5 bases at V and 1 base at J, with 11 bases between the two ends. Germline CDR1 is MNHNS and CDR2 is SASEGT. Regarding this clone: The antigen is unknown.

PCR primers comprised 60 Vbeta and 13 Jbeta primers. TCRdb keeps only in-frame clones here, not all; method: immunoSEQ multiplex PCR. The table lists roughly 150,000 clones, approximately 80% of them singletons, with less than 2% in the top ten. The receptor was derived from a woman between 18 and 30 years old in good health and CMV-seronegative. The specimen sequenced was PBMCs. The rearrangement joins TRBV6-1 to TRBJ1-1, with D possibly being TRBD1 (5 bases). CDR3 residues: CASSHPTENTEAFF. For the CDR3, the DNA is TGTGCCAGCAGTCACCCGACAGAGAACACTGAAGCTTTCTTT.